This T cell receptor (beta chain) was sequenced in a study of T cell repertoires in ileal Crohn's disease. Included were adult ileal or ileocolonic Crohn's patients indicated for ileocolonic resection. Using immunoSEQ multiplex PCR, the repertoire was profiled, and TCRdb retains in-frame clones only, with some absent. The table has a few thousand clones, roughly 82% seen once. The specimen sequenced was ileal tissue. The TCR was taken from an adult with Crohn's disease.

CDR3: CSVVGQINTEAFF. The CDR3 DNA sequence: TGCAGCGTTGTGGGGCAGATAAACACTGAAGCTTTCTTT. This chain uses TRBV29-1 with TRBJ1-1, with D perhaps TRBD1 (5 bases). With 4 bases removed from V and 2 bases from J, the gap between germline ends came to 11 bases. Germline V lookup: CDR1 SQVTM, CDR2 ANQGSEA. CDR3 length equals 13 residues.